This TCR beta chain was sequenced in a study of shared clonotypes between healthy human individuals. The study, taken as a whole, reports: The study generally estimated greater richness for naive than memory subsets.

An even split of each subset's genomic DNA across several immunoSEQ plates was performed. Study processing details: ImmunoSEQ output held junction-only sequences without quality scores, so filtering differed. Data came from immunoSEQ multiplex PCR; TCRdb stores just in-frame clones and leaves some out. V and J calls and clone size are as listed in that table; D and trimming were resolved from the DNA. The sample has about 2,500,000 clones; 85% to 95% are singletons. Adult Caucasians living in Nashville, Tennessee made up all of the donors. As for this clone: What it binds is not known.

J lost 2 bases, V lost 1 base, and 9 bases had no gene match. Germline loops: CDR1 MNHNS, CDR2 SASEGT. This CDR3 has 17 amino acids. The clonotype originates from a man between 18 and 29 years old in good health. The chain recombines TRBV6-1 with TRBJ2-3, with TRBD2 matching 7 bases. The sample taken for sequencing was naive CD4+ T cells sorted from blood. Subset reported: CD45RA+ positively selected. The CDR3 spells CASSEDGLAVNTDTQYF. The CDR3 region has the DNA TGTGCCAGCAGTGAAGACGGTCTAGCGGTAAACACAGATACGCAGTATTTT.